Listed below are T cell receptor beta chains from one sample, sequenced in a study of technical replicates of blood from four donors. TCRdb keeps only in-frame clones here, not all; method: immunoSEQ multiplex PCR. The repertoire holds some 80,000 clones, around 94% seen once, with 0.25% in the top ten. The sequenced sample was T cells isolated from PBMCs. The receptors stem from a human donor in good health. The CDR3 runs from the conserved cysteine through the conserved F or W. Each record gives: D gene, clone size, V gene, J gene, CDR3 protein, CDR3 DNA. A D gene is named only where the DNA matches it firmly. Only some rows state a clone size, as once, few, many or a class for expanded clones.

d_call: .; clone_size: .; v_call: TRBV5-1; j_call: TRBJ1-3; cdr3_aa: CASSLESRGAGNTIYF; cdr3_nt: TGCGCCAGCAGCTTGGAGAGTCGGGGAGCTGGAAACACCATATATTTT
d_call: .; clone_size: .; v_call: TRBV5-1; j_call: TRBJ2-2; cdr3_aa: CASELAVSGLAPGELFF; cdr3_nt: TGCGCCAGCGAACTAGCCGTTTCGGGGCTGGCACCCGGGGAGCTGTTTTTT
d_call: TRBD2; clone_size: .; v_call: TRBV18; j_call: TRBJ2-1; cdr3_aa: CASSPQGTSGSTGQFF; cdr3_nt: TGTGCCAGCTCACCGCAGGGGACTAGCGGGAGTACAGGGCAGTTCTTC
d_call: .; clone_size: .; v_call: TRBV20-1; j_call: TRBJ1-2; cdr3_aa: CSAQTGGGYTF; cdr3_nt: TGCAGTGCTCAGACGGGGGGAGGCTACACCTTC
d_call: .; clone_size: .; v_call: TRBV6-5; j_call: TRBJ2-1; cdr3_aa: CATRPPRVYNEQFF; cdr3_nt: TGTGCCACTAGACCCCCGAGGGTCTACAATGAGCAGTTCTTC
d_call: .; clone_size: .; v_call: TRBV7-9; j_call: TRBJ2-7; cdr3_aa: CASSSVSGTYEQYF; cdr3_nt: TGTGCCAGCAGCTCCGTCTCGGGTACCTACGAGCAGTACTTC
d_call: TRBD2; clone_size: once; v_call: TRBV27; j_call: TRBJ2-7; cdr3_aa: CASSAGTSGTGEQYF; cdr3_nt: TGTGCCAGCAGTGCTGGGACTAGCGGGACTGGGGAGCAGTACTTC
d_call: TRBD2; clone_size: .; v_call: TRBV5-1; j_call: TRBJ2-5; cdr3_aa: CASSSVRSGGGQETQYF; cdr3_nt: TGCGCCAGCAGCTCGGTCCGGAGCGGGGGGGGTCAAGAGACCCAGTACTTC
d_call: .; clone_size: .; v_call: TRBV30; j_call: TRBJ1-6; cdr3_aa: CAWSVTSSYNSPLHF; cdr3_nt: TGTGCCTGGAGTGTAACTAGCTCCTATAATTCACCCCTCCACTTT
d_call: .; clone_size: .; v_call: TRBV11-3; j_call: TRBJ2-7; cdr3_aa: CASSFRGGYEQYF; cdr3_nt: TGTGCCAGCAGCTTCAGGGGAGGGTACGAGCAGTACTTC
d_call: .; clone_size: once; v_call: TRBV5-5; j_call: TRBJ1-1; cdr3_aa: CASSWQGANTEAFF; cdr3_nt: TGTGCCAGCAGCTGGCAGGGCGCGAACACTGAAGCTTTCTTT
d_call: .; clone_size: .; v_call: TRBV30; j_call: TRBJ1-2; cdr3_aa: CAWSSGGGYTF; cdr3_nt: TGTGCCTGGAGTTCGGGCGGGGGCTACACCTTC
d_call: .; clone_size: .; v_call: TRBV7-9; j_call: TRBJ2-1; cdr3_aa: CASSPLARAEDEQFF; cdr3_nt: TGTGCCAGCAGCCCGCTGGCCAGGGCCGAAGATGAGCAGTTCTTC
d_call: .; clone_size: once; v_call: TRBV11-2; j_call: TRBJ2-2; cdr3_aa: CASRRTGIMSGELFF; cdr3_nt: TGTGCCAGCAGGCGAACCGGGATTATGAGCGGGGAGCTGTTTTTT
d_call: TRBD2; clone_size: .; v_call: TRBV29-1; j_call: TRBJ2-1; cdr3_aa: CSVERGGSDEQFF; cdr3_nt: TGCAGCGTTGAACGGGGGGGGTCCGATGAGCAGTTCTTC
d_call: .; clone_size: .; v_call: TRBV27; j_call: TRBJ1-1; cdr3_aa: CASRTGHQVITEAFF; cdr3_nt: TGTGCCAGCAGAACCGGACATCAGGTAATAACTGAAGCTTTCTTT
d_call: TRBD2; clone_size: .; v_call: TRBV4-1; j_call: TRBJ2-1; cdr3_aa: CASSQVRLASGMYNEQFF; cdr3_nt: TGCGCCAGCAGCCAAGTCAGGCTGGCTAGCGGGATGTACAATGAGCAGTTCTTC
d_call: TRBD1; clone_size: .; v_call: TRBV10-2; j_call: TRBJ2-7; cdr3_aa: CASNSGTVYEQYF; cdr3_nt: TGCGCCAGCAACTCCGGGACAGTATACGAGCAGTACTTC
d_call: .; clone_size: .; v_call: TRBV28; j_call: TRBJ2-1; cdr3_aa: CASSLGLNEQFF; cdr3_nt: TGTGCCAGCAGTTTGGGCCTGAATGAGCAGTTCTTC
d_call: .; clone_size: .; v_call: TRBV25-1; j_call: TRBJ2-1; cdr3_aa: CASSVLVAGEQFF; cdr3_nt: TGTGCCAGCAGTGTACTAGTTGCGGGTGAGCAGTTCTTC
d_call: TRBD2; clone_size: .; v_call: TRBV13; j_call: TRBJ2-1; cdr3_aa: CASSDLGTSVTYNEQFF; cdr3_nt: TGTGCCAGCAGCGACCTCGGGACTAGCGTTACCTACAATGAGCAGTTCTTC
d_call: TRBD2; clone_size: .; v_call: TRBV2; j_call: TRBJ2-1; cdr3_aa: CASSRGSGGSSLNNEQFF; cdr3_nt: TGTGCCAGCAGTAGGGGTAGCGGGGGGTCCTCTCTTAACAATGAGCAGTTCTTC
d_call: .; clone_size: .; v_call: TRBV6-5; j_call: TRBJ2-1; cdr3_aa: CASSYSIGDNEQFF; cdr3_nt: TGTGCCAGCAGTTACTCGATAGGGGACAATGAGCAGTTCTTC
d_call: TRBD1; clone_size: .; v_call: TRBV30; j_call: TRBJ1-6; cdr3_aa: CACSLTGGGSPLHF; cdr3_nt: TGTGCCTGCTCACTAACAGGGGGCGGTTCACCCCTCCACTTT
d_call: .; clone_size: .; v_call: TRBV25-1; j_call: TRBJ2-1; cdr3_aa: CASSEGHEQFF; cdr3_nt: TGTGCCAGCAGTGAAGGGCATGAGCAGTTCTTC
d_call: TRBD1; clone_size: .; v_call: TRBV6-5; j_call: TRBJ1-2; cdr3_aa: CASSYSEQGAWGYTF; cdr3_nt: TGTGCCAGCAGTTACTCCGAACAGGGGGCCTGGGGCTACACCTTC
d_call: TRBD2; clone_size: .; v_call: TRBV18; j_call: TRBJ2-5; cdr3_aa: CASSPPGGTIQETQYF; cdr3_nt: TGTGCCAGCTCACCACCGGGCGGGACTATCCAAGAGACCCAGTACTTC
d_call: TRBD2; clone_size: .; v_call: TRBV7-9; j_call: TRBJ2-7; cdr3_aa: CASSPPRGGSIHEQYF; cdr3_nt: TGTGCCAGCAGCCCGCCGAGGGGCGGGAGCATCCACGAGCAGTACTTC
d_call: TRBD1; clone_size: .; v_call: TRBV9; j_call: TRBJ2-7; cdr3_aa: CASSDGTGDYEQYF; cdr3_nt: TGTGCCAGCAGCGACGGGACAGGGGACTACGAGCAGTACTTC
d_call: .; clone_size: few; v_call: TRBV6-5; j_call: TRBJ1-6; cdr3_aa: CASSWRGSSYNSPLHF; cdr3_nt: TGTGCCAGCAGTTGGAGGGGAAGCTCCTATAATTCACCCCTCCACTTT
d_call: .; clone_size: .; v_call: TRBV9; j_call: TRBJ1-3; cdr3_aa: CASSVALSSGNTIYF; cdr3_nt: TGTGCCAGCAGCGTAGCTTTATCCTCTGGAAACACCATATATTTT
d_call: .; clone_size: .; v_call: TRBV11-2; j_call: TRBJ1-2; cdr3_aa: CASSIGLSYGYTF; cdr3_nt: TGTGCCAGCAGCATTGGACTGAGCTATGGCTACACCTTC
d_call: .; clone_size: once; v_call: TRBV7-9; j_call: TRBJ2-1; cdr3_aa: CASSRQNLYYNEQFF; cdr3_nt: TGTGCCAGCAGTAGACAGAACCTTTACTACAATGAGCAGTTCTTC
d_call: TRBD1; clone_size: .; v_call: TRBV9; j_call: TRBJ2-5; cdr3_aa: CASSSSGTGGETQYF; cdr3_nt: TGTGCCAGCAGCTCCTCCGGGACAGGGGGCGAGACCCAGTACTTC
d_call: .; clone_size: .; v_call: TRBV19; j_call: TRBJ1-1; cdr3_aa: CASSIAGDGSSAEAFF; cdr3_nt: TGTGCCAGTAGTATAGCTGGAGATGGTAGTTCGGCTGAAGCTTTCTTT
d_call: .; clone_size: .; v_call: TRBV28; j_call: TRBJ1-2; cdr3_aa: CASLTEISYGYTF; cdr3_nt: TGTGCCAGCTTAACGGAGATTAGCTATGGCTACACCTTC
d_call: TRBD2; clone_size: .; v_call: TRBV28; j_call: TRBJ2-5; cdr3_aa: CASSSRTSRETQYF; cdr3_nt: TGTGCCAGCAGTTCGCGGACTAGCCGGGAGACCCAGTACTTC
d_call: .; clone_size: .; v_call: TRBV5-1; j_call: TRBJ1-6; cdr3_aa: CASSLWETGTTYNSPLHF; cdr3_nt: TGCGCCAGCAGCTTGTGGGAAACAGGGACCACCTATAATTCACCCCTCCACTTT
d_call: .; clone_size: .; v_call: TRBV5-1; j_call: TRBJ2-7; cdr3_aa: CASSGGHNYEQYF; cdr3_nt: TGCGCCAGCAGCGGGGGACACAACTACGAGCAGTACTTC
d_call: .; clone_size: .; v_call: TRBV11-2; j_call: TRBJ2-3; cdr3_aa: CASRDNGRITDTQYF; cdr3_nt: TGTGCCAGCAGGGACAATGGGCGGATCACAGATACGCAGTATTTT
d_call: .; clone_size: .; v_call: TRBV5-6; j_call: TRBJ2-7; cdr3_aa: CASSLRSSLEQYF; cdr3_nt: TGTGCCAGCAGCTTGAGGAGTTCGCTCGAGCAGTACTTC
d_call: .; clone_size: .; v_call: TRBV4-1; j_call: TRBJ2-7; cdr3_aa: CASSQDRRLVYEQYF; cdr3_nt: TGCGCCAGCAGCCAAGATCGACGACTAGTCTACGAGCAGTACTTC
d_call: TRBD2; clone_size: few; v_call: TRBV6-1; j_call: TRBJ2-7; cdr3_aa: CASRLAGEYYEQYF; cdr3_nt: TGTGCCAGCAGGCTAGCGGGAGAATACTACGAGCAGTACTTC
d_call: TRBD1; clone_size: .; v_call: TRBV19; j_call: TRBJ1-2; cdr3_aa: CASRFHRGKDYGYTF; cdr3_nt: TGTGCCAGTAGATTCCACAGGGGCAAGGACTATGGCTACACCTTC
d_call: .; clone_size: .; v_call: TRBV28; j_call: TRBJ1-5; cdr3_aa: CASSLTGSNQPQHF; cdr3_nt: TGTGCCAGCAGTTTAACAGGTAGCAATCAGCCCCAGCATTTT
d_call: TRBD1; clone_size: .; v_call: TRBV28; j_call: TRBJ2-7; cdr3_aa: CASSGADRVKYF; cdr3_nt: TGTGCCAGCAGTGGGGCGGACAGGGTAAAATACTTC
d_call: TRBD2; clone_size: once; v_call: TRBV5-6; j_call: TRBJ2-5; cdr3_aa: CASSPVAGPSQETQYF; cdr3_nt: TGTGCCAGCAGCCCAGTAGCGGGGCCATCGCAAGAGACCCAGTACTTC
d_call: .; clone_size: .; v_call: TRBV6-1; j_call: TRBJ2-1; cdr3_aa: CASTQGYYNEQFF; cdr3_nt: TGTGCCAGCACGCAGGGGTACTACAATGAGCAGTTCTTC
d_call: TRBD2; clone_size: .; v_call: TRBV7-9; j_call: TRBJ2-7; cdr3_aa: CASSSFRASGGAYEQYF; cdr3_nt: TGTGCCAGCAGCTCATTTAGGGCTAGCGGGGGGGCCTACGAGCAGTACTTC
d_call: .; clone_size: .; v_call: TRBV10-2; j_call: TRBJ2-7; cdr3_aa: CASSGGGLAAYEQYF; cdr3_nt: TGCGCCAGCAGTGGGGGGGGGCTAGCGGCCTACGAGCAGTACTTC
d_call: .; clone_size: .; v_call: TRBV10-3; j_call: TRBJ2-3; cdr3_aa: CAIRGDSGTDTQYF; cdr3_nt: TGTGCCATCAGAGGAGATTCGGGAACAGATACGCAGTATTTT
d_call: TRBD2; clone_size: .; v_call: TRBV7-9; j_call: TRBJ2-5; cdr3_aa: CASSLTPGTSAEETQYF; cdr3_nt: TGTGCCAGCAGCTTAACGCCCGGGACTAGCGCGGAAGAGACCCAGTACTTC
d_call: TRBD1; clone_size: once; v_call: TRBV30; j_call: TRBJ1-6; cdr3_aa: CAWRQGDTNSPLHF; cdr3_nt: TGTGCCTGGAGACAGGGGGACACTAATTCACCCCTCCACTTT